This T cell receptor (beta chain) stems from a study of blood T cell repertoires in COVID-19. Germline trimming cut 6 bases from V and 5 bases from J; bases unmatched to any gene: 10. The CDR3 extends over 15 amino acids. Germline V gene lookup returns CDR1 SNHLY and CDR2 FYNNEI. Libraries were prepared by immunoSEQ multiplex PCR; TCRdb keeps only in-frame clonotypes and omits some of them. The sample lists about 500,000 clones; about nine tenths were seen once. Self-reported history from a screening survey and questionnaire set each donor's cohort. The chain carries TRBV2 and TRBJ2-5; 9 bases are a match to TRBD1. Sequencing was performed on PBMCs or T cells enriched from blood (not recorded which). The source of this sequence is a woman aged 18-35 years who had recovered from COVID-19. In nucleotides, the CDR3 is TGTGCCAGCAGGGCAACAGGGGGCAGGGGGGAGACCCAGTACTTC. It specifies CASRATGGRGETQYF.